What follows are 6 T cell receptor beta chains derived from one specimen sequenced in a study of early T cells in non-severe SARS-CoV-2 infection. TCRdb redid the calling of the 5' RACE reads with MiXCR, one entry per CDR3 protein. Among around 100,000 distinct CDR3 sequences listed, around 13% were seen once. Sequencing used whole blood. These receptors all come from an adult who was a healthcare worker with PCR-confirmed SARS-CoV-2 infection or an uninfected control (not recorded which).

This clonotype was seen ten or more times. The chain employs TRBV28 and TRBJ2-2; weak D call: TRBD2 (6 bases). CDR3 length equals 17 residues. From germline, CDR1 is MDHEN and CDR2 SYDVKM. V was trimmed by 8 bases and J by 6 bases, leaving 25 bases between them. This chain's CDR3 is CASLTIYSGFRPGELFF. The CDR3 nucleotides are TGTGCCAGCTTGACGATTTATAGCGGATTTAGACCCGGGGAGCTGTTTTTT.

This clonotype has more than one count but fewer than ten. The CDR3 reads CASSQERYRDNTDTQYF. The CDR3 bases are TGTGCCAGCAGCCAAGAGCGGTACAGGGATAACACAGATACGCAGTATTTT. The chain has TRBV4-2 and TRBJ2-3; weak D call: TRBD1 (6 bases). The germline CDR1 and CDR2 sequences are LGHNA and YNFKEQ. Trimming pared 0 bases from V and 2 bases from J, leaving 15 bases between. The CDR3 is made up of 17 amino acids.

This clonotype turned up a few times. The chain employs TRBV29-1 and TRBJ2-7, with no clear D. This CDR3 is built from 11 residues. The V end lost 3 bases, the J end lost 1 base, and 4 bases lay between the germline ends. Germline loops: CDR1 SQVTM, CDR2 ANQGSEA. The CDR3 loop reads CSVEVSYEQYF. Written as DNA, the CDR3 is TGCAGCGTTGAGGTATCCTACGAGCAGTACTTC.

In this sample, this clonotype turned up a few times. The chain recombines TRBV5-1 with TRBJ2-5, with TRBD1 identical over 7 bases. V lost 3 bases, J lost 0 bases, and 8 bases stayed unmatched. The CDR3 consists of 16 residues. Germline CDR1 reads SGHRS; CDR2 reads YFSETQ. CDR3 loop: CASSSTGPRNQETQYF. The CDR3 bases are TGCGCCAGCAGCTCGACAGGGCCTAGAAACCAAGAGACCCAGTACTTC.

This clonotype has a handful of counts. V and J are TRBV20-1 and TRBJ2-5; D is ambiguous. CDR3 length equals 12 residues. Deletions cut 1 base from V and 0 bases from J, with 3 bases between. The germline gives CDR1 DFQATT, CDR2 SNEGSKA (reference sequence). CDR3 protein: CSARGNQETQYF. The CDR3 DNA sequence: TGCAGTGCTAGAGGGAACCAAGAGACCCAGTACTTC.

DNA of the CDR3: TGTGCCAGCAGCTCCGACAGGGTGGATGGCTACACCTTC. Translated, it gives CASSSDRVDGYTF. This chain joins TRBV28 and TRBJ1-2; 7 nucleotides agree with TRBD1. The CDR3 is made up of 13 amino acids. The V gene end was trimmed by 6 bases and the J gene end by 6 bases; junction bases not matched to a gene: 7. Germline CDR1 reads MDHEN; CDR2 reads SYDVKM.